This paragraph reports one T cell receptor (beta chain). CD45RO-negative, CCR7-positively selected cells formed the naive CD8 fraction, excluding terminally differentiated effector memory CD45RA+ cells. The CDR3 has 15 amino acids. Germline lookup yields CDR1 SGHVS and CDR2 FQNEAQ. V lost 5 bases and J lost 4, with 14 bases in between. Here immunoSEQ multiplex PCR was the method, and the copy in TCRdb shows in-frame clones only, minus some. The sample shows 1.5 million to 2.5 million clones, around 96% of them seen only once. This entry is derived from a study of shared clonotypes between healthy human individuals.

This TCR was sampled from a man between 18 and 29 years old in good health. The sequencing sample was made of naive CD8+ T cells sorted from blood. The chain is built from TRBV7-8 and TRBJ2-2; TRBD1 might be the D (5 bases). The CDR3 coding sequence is TGTGCCAGCAGCCATGGCCTAGGGGCCACCGGGGAGCTGTTTTTT. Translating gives CASSHGLGATGELFF. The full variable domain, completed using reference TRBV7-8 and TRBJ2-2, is GAGVSQSPRYKVAKRGQDVALRCDPISGHVSLFWYQQALGQGPEFLTYFQNEAQLDKSGLPSDRFFAERPEGSVSTLKIQRTQQEDSAVYLCASSHGLGATGELFFGEGSRLTVL.